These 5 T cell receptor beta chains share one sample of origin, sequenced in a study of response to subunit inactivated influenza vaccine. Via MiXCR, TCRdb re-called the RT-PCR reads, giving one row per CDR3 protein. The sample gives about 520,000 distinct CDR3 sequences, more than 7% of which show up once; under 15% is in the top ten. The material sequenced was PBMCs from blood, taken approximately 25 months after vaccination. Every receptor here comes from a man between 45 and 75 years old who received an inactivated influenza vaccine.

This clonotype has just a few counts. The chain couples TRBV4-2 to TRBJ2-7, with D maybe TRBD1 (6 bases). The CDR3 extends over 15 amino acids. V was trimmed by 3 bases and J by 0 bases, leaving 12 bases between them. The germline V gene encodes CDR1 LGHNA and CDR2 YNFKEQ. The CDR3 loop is CASSQARQDSYEQYF. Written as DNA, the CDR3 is TGTGCCAGCAGCCAGGCAAGACAGGACTCCTACGAGCAGTACTTC.

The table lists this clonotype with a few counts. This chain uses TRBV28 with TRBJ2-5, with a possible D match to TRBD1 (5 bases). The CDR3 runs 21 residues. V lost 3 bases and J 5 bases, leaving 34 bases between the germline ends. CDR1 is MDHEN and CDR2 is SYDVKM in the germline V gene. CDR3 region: CASSLDLGQSGPAGPVETQYF. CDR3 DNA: TGTGCCAGCAGTTTGGACCTCGGACAATCGGGTCCCGCTGGGCCAGTGGAGACCCAGTACTTC.

Here the CDR3 reads CASSFSNTEAFF. The CDR3 region has the DNA TGTGCCAGCAGCTTCAGTAACACTGAAGCTTTCTTT. The chain employs TRBV11-2 and TRBJ1-1; D gene unclear. CDR1 is SGHAT, CDR2 FQNNGV, per germline. The CDR3 runs to 12 residues. Trimming took off 3 bases at V and 2 bases at J, with 4 bases between the two ends.

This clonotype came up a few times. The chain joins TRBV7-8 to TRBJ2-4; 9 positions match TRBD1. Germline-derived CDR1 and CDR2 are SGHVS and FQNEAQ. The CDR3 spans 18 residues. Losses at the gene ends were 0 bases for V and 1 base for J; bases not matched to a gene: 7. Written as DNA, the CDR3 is TGTGCCAGCAGCTTAGCATCCTGGACAGGGGTTGCCAAAAACATTCAGTACTTC. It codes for CASSLASWTGVAKNIQYF.

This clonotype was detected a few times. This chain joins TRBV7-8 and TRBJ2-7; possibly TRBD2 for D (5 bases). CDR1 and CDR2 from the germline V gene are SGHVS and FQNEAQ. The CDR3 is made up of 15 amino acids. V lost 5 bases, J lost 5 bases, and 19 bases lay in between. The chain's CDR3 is CASSPVAAMRDEQYF. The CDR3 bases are TGTGCCAGCAGCCCAGTGGCAGCTATGCGGGACGAGCAGTACTTC.